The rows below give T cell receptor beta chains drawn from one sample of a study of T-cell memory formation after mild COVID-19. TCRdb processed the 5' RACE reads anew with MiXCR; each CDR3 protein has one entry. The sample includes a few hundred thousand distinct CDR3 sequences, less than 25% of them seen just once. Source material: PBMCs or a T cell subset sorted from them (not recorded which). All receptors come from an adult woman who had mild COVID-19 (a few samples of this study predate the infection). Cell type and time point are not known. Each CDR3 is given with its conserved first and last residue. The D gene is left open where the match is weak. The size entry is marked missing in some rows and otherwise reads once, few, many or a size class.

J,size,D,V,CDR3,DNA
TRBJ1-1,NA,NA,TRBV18,CASSSKPRGSEAFF,TGTGCCAGCTCATCTAAGCCGAGGGGGTCTGAAGCTTTCTTT
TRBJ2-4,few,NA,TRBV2,CASSDLGEVAKNIQYF,TGTGCCAGCAGTGATTTGGGGGAAGTAGCCAAAAACATTCAGTACTTC
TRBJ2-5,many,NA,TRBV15,CATSRDSVGTQYF,TGTGCCACCAGCAGAGACAGCGTGGGGACCCAGTACTTC
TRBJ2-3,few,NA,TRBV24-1,CATSDPTLHTQYF,TGTGCCACCAGTGACCCTACACTCCATACGCAGTATTTT
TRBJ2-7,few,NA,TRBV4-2,CASSQIPSSEDYEQYF,TGTGCCAGCAGCCAGATCCCGTCTAGCGAGGACTACGAGCAGTACTTC
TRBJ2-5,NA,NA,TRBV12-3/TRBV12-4,CASSLLAVTQYF,TGTGCCAGCAGCCTCCTTGCGGTGACCCAGTACTTC
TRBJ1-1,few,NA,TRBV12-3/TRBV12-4,CASKPLPNTEAFF,TGTGCCAGTAAACCCCTTCCCAACACTGAAGCTTTCTTT
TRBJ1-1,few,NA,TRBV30,CAFLKAEAFF,TGTGCCTTTTTAAAGGCTGAAGCTTTCTTT
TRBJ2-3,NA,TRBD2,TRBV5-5,CASSSRLAGYTQYF,TGTGCCAGCAGCTCCCGACTAGCGGGGTATACGCAGTATTTT
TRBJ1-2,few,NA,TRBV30,CAWKGYGYTF,TGTGCCTGGAAGGGCTATGGCTACACCTTC
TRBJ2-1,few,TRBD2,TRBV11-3,CASSLEVSGRAGQFF,TGTGCCAGCAGCTTAGAGGTTAGCGGGAGGGCCGGTCAGTTCTTC
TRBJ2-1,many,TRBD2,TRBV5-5,CASSLVPPGLALNEQFF,TGTGCCAGCAGCTTGGTCCCCCCCGGACTAGCACTCAATGAGCAGTTCTTC
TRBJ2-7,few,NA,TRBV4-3,CASSQDRGISYEQYF,TGCGCCAGCAGCCAAGATCGGGGCATTTCCTACGAGCAGTACTTC
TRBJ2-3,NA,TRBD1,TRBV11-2,CASSLAGQGITDTQYF,TGTGCCAGCAGCTTAGCTGGACAGGGAATCACAGATACGCAGTATTTT
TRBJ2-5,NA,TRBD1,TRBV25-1,CASSELRDRDQETQYF,TGTGCCAGCAGTGAACTCCGGGACAGGGACCAAGAGACCCAGTACTTC
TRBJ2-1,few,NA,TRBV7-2,CASSQTNEQFF,TGTGCCAGCAGCCAAACTAATGAGCAGTTCTTC
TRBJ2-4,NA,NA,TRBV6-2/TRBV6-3,CASSYPGDSKNIQYF,TGTGCCAGCAGTTACCCCGGGGACTCGAAAAACATTCAGTACTTC
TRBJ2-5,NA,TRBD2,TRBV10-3,CAISRAGSQETQYF,TGTGCCATCAGTCGAGCGGGATCACAAGAGACCCAGTACTTC
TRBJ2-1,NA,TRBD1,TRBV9,CASSVAGRGQGAQVSYNEQFF,TGTGCCAGCAGCGTAGCTGGTAGGGGACAGGGGGCGCAGGTCTCCTACAATGAGCAGTTCTTC
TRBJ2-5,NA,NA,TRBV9,CASSVANDITLETQYF,TGTGCCAGCAGCGTAGCTAACGATATCACCCTGGAGACCCAGTACTTC
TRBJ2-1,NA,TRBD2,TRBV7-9,CASSLEVAGGKNEQFF,TGTGCCAGCAGCTTAGAGGTAGCGGGAGGGAAAAATGAGCAGTTCTTC
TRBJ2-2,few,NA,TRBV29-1,CSVDTGNTGELFF,TGCAGCGTTGACACCGGGAACACCGGGGAGCTGTTTTTT
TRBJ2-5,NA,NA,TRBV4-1,CASSQPTAGLRETQYF,TGCGCCAGCAGCCAACCGACGGCAGGGCTGAGGGAGACCCAGTACTTC
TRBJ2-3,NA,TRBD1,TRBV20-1,CSVRKTGALGDTQYF,TGCAGTGTTCGAAAGACAGGGGCCTTGGGAGATACGCAGTATTTT
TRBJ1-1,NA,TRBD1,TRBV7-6,CASSLAPDGQGFNTEAFF,TGTGCCAGCAGCTTAGCCCCCGACGGACAGGGGTTCAACACTGAAGCTTTCTTT
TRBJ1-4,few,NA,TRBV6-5,CASRKRDRSNEKLFF,TGTGCCAGCAGAAAAAGGGACCGCTCTAATGAAAAACTGTTTTTT
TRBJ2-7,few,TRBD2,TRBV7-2,CASSLGYRAGAGREQYF,TGTGCCAGCAGCTTAGGATATCGTGCGGGAGCGGGACGCGAGCAGTACTTC
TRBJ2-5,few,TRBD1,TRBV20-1,CSAGRRQGQETQYF,TGCAGTGCTGGGCGTAGACAGGGTCAAGAGACCCAGTACTTC
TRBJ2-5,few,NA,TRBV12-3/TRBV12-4,CASSPSTGETQYF,TGTGCCAGCAGTCCGTCTACGGGAGAGACCCAGTACTTC
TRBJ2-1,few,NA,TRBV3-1,CASSRLPTGNNEQFF,TGTGCCAGCAGCCGACTGCCTACAGGGAACAATGAGCAGTTCTTC
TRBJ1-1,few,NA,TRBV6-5,CASSYSRAYEAFF,TGTGCCAGCAGTTACTCTAGAGCCTACGAAGCTTTCTTT
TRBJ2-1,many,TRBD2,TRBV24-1,CATSDITSGGYEQFF,TGTGCCACCAGTGATATAACTAGCGGGGGCTATGAGCAGTTCTTC
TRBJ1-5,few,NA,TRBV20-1,CSARKGRVENQPQHF,TGCAGTGCTAGAAAGGGCAGGGTGGAGAATCAGCCCCAGCATTTT
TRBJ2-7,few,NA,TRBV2,CASSEDVLGQNYEQYF,TGTGCCAGCAGTGAAGATGTGTTAGGACAGAACTACGAGCAGTACTTC
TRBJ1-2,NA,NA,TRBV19,CASSIFLFGTSYGYTF,TGTGCCAGTAGTATTTTCCTTTTCGGCACCAGTTATGGCTACACCTTC
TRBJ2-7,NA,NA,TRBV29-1,CSVHISSRNYEQYF,TGCAGCGTGCACATATCCTCTAGGAACTACGAGCAGTACTTC
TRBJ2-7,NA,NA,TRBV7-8,CASSLYVQPATYEQYF,TGTGCCAGCAGCTTATATGTGCAGCCGGCGACCTACGAGCAGTACTTC
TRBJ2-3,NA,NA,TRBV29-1,CSVVARRADTQYF,TGCAGCGTTGTCGCCAGGCGTGCAGATACGCAGTATTTT